This record looks at one T cell receptor (beta chain) sequence and its context. Its antigen is unknown. This specimen belongs to a study of OX40 agonist ivuxolimab in advanced cancers. For the study at large: The dose-escalation cohort had hepatocellular carcinoma, melanoma, renal cell or head and neck cancer. A mean age of around 63 years, range roughly 20 to 80, was recorded, and over 65% were male. Study results and caveats: Some nonresponders also had low normalized T-cell clonal expansion.

In germline, CDR1 is SGDLS, CDR2 YYNGEE. This CDR3 spans 16 amino acids. V was shortened by 4 bases and J by 0 bases, with 11 bases between the two germline ends. TCRdb's table, derived via immunoSEQ multiplex PCR, lists solely in-frame clones and lacks some. The data show over 75,000 clones, roughly 92% seen once. The material sequenced was CD4+ or CD8+ T cells sorted from blood, taken in a trial of the OX40 agonist ivuxolimab. The clonotype originates from an adult with an advanced solid tumor such as melanoma, head and neck, liver or kidney cancer. The chain carries TRBV9 and TRBJ2-6, with D perhaps matching TRBD1 (5 bases). In DNA, the CDR3 is TGTGCCAGCAGCTCCTCCAGGGCCTCTGGGGCCAACGTCCTGACTTTC. Translated: CASSSSRASGANVLTF.